The 8 T cell receptor beta chains presented below share a single source sample, sequenced in a study of T cells in Graves' hyperthyroidism and ophthalmopathy. There were TCR beta CDR3 regions amplified from RNA transcripts. Researchers ran a first-round RT-PCR on the TCR CDR3 using the HTBI primer set. TCRdb redid the calling of the multiplex PCR reads with MiXCR, one entry per CDR3 protein. Of about 200,000 distinct CDR3 sequences listed, around a sixth were seen once; the top ten hold 53%. The specimen sequenced was blood. The origin of the receptors is a woman between 50 and 59 years old with Graves' hyperthyroidism.

This sequence joins TRBV27 and TRBJ2-6; D possibly matches TRBD1 or TRBD2 (5 bases each). The CDR3 extends over 16 amino acids. CDR1 and CDR2 from the germline V gene are MNHEY and SMNVEV (reference sequence). The germline V and J ends were trimmed by 4 bases and 4 bases, with 14 bases remaining between them. DNA of the CDR3: TGTGCCAGCAGTTCACCCGGGACCGCCGGGGCCAACGTCCTGACTTTC. Protein sequence: CASSSPGTAGANVLTF.

This clonotype was counted between two and nine times. The rearrangement joins TRBV6-1 to TRBJ2-6; 10 bases line up with TRBD1. This CDR3 is built from 16 residues. Per the germline V gene, CDR1 is MNHNS and CDR2 is SASEGT. V lost 4 bases to trimming and J lost 2 bases; unmatched junction nucleotides: 2. The chain's CDR3 is CASSGTGGTGANVLTF. CDR3 sequence (DNA): TGTGCCAGCAGTGGGACAGGGGGGACTGGGGCCAACGTCCTGACTTTC.

This clonotype was observed many times. CDR3 loop: CASSATGWETQYF. The CDR3 nucleotides are TGCGCCAGCAGCGCCACAGGGTGGGAGACCCAGTACTTC. This rearrangement joins TRBV5-1 to TRBJ2-5, with D possibly matching TRBD1 (6 bases). The CDR3 is 13 residues long. The germline gives CDR1 SGHRS, CDR2 YFSETQ. V shed 4 bases and J shed 5 bases, with 12 bases lying between them.

The J gene is TRBJ1-1, the V gene TRBV30; TRBD1 is a possible D gene (5 bases). The germline V and J ends were trimmed by 5 bases and 6 bases, with 16 bases remaining between them. Germline CDR1 reads GTSNPN; CDR2 reads SVGIG (reference sequence). The length of the CDR3 is 13 residues. The CDR3 DNA sequence: TGTGCCTGGGGCGACAGTCTAATGGCTGAAGCTTTCTTT. It encodes CAWGDSLMAEAFF.

This clonotype was detected only a few times. This chain links TRBV10-3 with TRBJ2-5, with 8 positions matching TRBD1. CDR1 and CDR2 (germline): ENHRY, SYGVKD. The CDR3 covers 14 residues. V lost 10 bases, J lost 0 bases, and 7 bases stayed unmatched. CDR3 DNA: TGTGCCACAGGGACGGACAGGGACCAAGAGACCCAGTACTTC. This gives the protein CATGTDRDQETQYF.

This clonotype was seen at least ten times. The CDR3, as DNA: TGTGCCAGCAGTTCCGGACAGGGGGCAAGCGACGAGCAGTACTTC. The encoded protein is CASSSGQGASDEQYF. The rearrangement joins TRBV6-1 to TRBJ2-7, with TRBD1 identical over 11 bases. The CDR3 loop spans 15 amino acids. In germline, CDR1 is MNHNS, CDR2 SASEGT. V lost 5 bases, J lost 5 bases, and 8 bases stayed unmatched.

V and J are TRBV29-1 and TRBJ2-3; D is ambiguous. CDR3 size: 11 residues. CDR1 is SQVTM and CDR2 is ANQGSEA in the germline V gene. V lost 6 bases and J lost 4, with 8 bases in between. The CDR3 region is CSVWRPDTQYF. CDR3 DNA sequence: TGCAGCGTCTGGCGCCCAGATACGCAGTATTTT.

This clonotype was detected a few times. The chain couples TRBV5-6 to TRBJ1-5; the D is unclear. V was cut by 0 bases and J by 5 bases, with 15 bases left in between. The CDR3 is 16 amino acids. CDR1 and CDR2 from the germline V gene are SGHDT and YYEEEE. Written as DNA, the CDR3 is TGTGCCAGCAGCTTGGGTTCTGGCGACCACGATCAGCCCCAGCATTTT. Its translation is CASSLGSGDHDQPQHF.